One and the same sample provided the 18 T cell receptor beta chains below, sequenced in a study of T cell repertoires in cytomegalovirus infection. These receptors' antigens are unknown. TCRdb itself ran the reads through MiXCR, one entry per CDR3 protein. The sample holds about 150,000 distinct CDR3 sequences, 30% to 40% seen once. Here the sequenced sample was CD8+ T cells from cultured PBMCs, taken from culture after CMV antigen stimulation. These receptors came from a human donor in good health (CMV status not recorded). Some clones in this sample may be carry-over from other donors' samples.

Ten or more counts support this clonotype. The chain employs TRBV4-1 and TRBJ1-1; no reliable D call. In germline, CDR1 is MGHRA, CDR2 YSYEKL. Trimming cost V 2 bases and J 1 base, with 5 bases left between them. CDR3 length: 13 residues. The CDR3 loop is CASSQSGNTEAFF. As DNA, the CDR3 is TGCGCCAGCAGCCAATCAGGGAACACTGAAGCTTTCTTT.

The J gene is TRBJ2-7, the V gene TRBV27; the D is unclear. CDR1 and CDR2 from the germline V gene are MNHEY and SMNVEV (reference sequence). The V end was cut by 3 bases, the J end by 2 bases, with 8 bases between. The CDR3 runs 13 residues. CDR3 in amino acids: CASSFGRTYEQYF. DNA of the CDR3: TGTGCCAGCAGTTTTGGCAGGACCTACGAGCAGTACTTC.

This clonotype was picked up a small number of times. This chain connects TRBV27 to TRBJ2-2; 11 bases match TRBD2. CDR1 is MNHEY and CDR2 is SMNVEV in the germline V gene (reference sequence). The CDR3 is 18 residues long. V was clipped by 4 bases and J by 6 bases; unmatched bases: 13. The DNA of the CDR3 is TGTGCCAGCAGTTCCCTCGTAGCGGGGGGGCCTCTCGCCGGGGAGCTGTTTTTT. Translation gives CASSSLVAGGPLAGELFF.

This clonotype turned up a few times. The J gene is TRBJ2-7, the V gene TRBV2, with 11 bases matching TRBD2. Germline CDR1 SNHLY, CDR2 FYNNEI. CDR3 length: 16 residues. V dropped 7 bases and J dropped 3; count of bases not matched to a gene: 11. The CDR3 here is CASMSRGTSGFYEQYF. Written as DNA, the CDR3 is TGTGCCAGCATGAGCCGCGGGACTAGCGGCTTCTACGAGCAGTACTTC.

This clonotype was recorded a few times. This rearrangement joins TRBV28 to TRBJ2-2; 8 nucleotides align to TRBD1. The J segment lost 1 base and the V segment lost 7 bases, leaving 11 bases of the junction unmatched. The CDR3 is made up of 17 amino acids. Germline V gene lookup returns CDR1 MDHEN and CDR2 SYDVKM. The DNA for the CDR3 is TGTGCCAGCAAATTAGGAGTCGGGACAGGGAACACCGGGGAGCTGTTTTTT. Translation gives CASKLGVGTGNTGELFF.

This clonotype was counted between two and nine times. V usage is TRBV7-6 and J usage is TRBJ2-1, with TRBD2 as a possible D gene (6 bases). The germline V gene has CDR1 SGHVS and CDR2 FNYEAQ. The CDR3 has 14 residues. Trimming took off 4 bases at V and 6 bases at J, with 13 bases between the two ends. The CDR3 loop is CASSSLGGANEQFF. In DNA form, the CDR3 reads TGTGCCAGCAGCTCTCTGGGCGGGGCCAATGAGCAGTTCTTC.

Comments on this clonotype: A much larger clone differs from this one at a single base, so this may be a read error. J is TRBJ2-5 and V is TRBV7-2, with TRBD1 as a possible D gene (6 bases). Per the germline V gene, CDR1 is SGHTA and CDR2 is FQGNSA. V was cut by 5 bases and J by 9 bases, with 25 bases left in between. CDR3 size: 16 residues. The DNA for the CDR3 is TGTGCCAGCAGCCTGAGAACAGGGATTTCGAGGGAGTCCCAGTACTTC. As protein: CASSLRTGISRESQYF.

J is TRBJ2-7 and V is TRBV19, with D uncertain. CDR1 and CDR2 from the germline V gene are LNHDA and SQIVND (reference sequence). Trimming shortened V by 2 bases and J by 0 bases, and 8 bases separated the two germline ends. CDR3 length: 14 residues. CDR3 sequence: CASSISESSYEQYF. DNA of the CDR3: TGTGCCAGTAGTATATCAGAAAGCTCCTACGAGCAGTACTTC.

A few counts support this clonotype. The chain recombines TRBV5-4 with TRBJ1-3; D ambiguous. Germline V gene data show CDR1 as SGHNT and CDR2 as YYREEE (reference sequence). The V and J ends lost 1 base and 0 bases respectively, with 8 bases between them. This CDR3 has 15 residues. CDR3 sequence: CASSLFRDSGNTIYF. The DNA of the CDR3 is TGTGCCAGCAGCTTGTTCCGGGACTCTGGAAACACCATATATTTT.

In this sample, this clonotype turned up a few times. CDR3 DNA sequence: TGTGCCAGCACCCCGGCGGGGAGGGTGAGGACTGAAGCTTTCTTT. It is translated as CASTPAGRVRTEAFF. This chain uses TRBV27 with TRBJ1-1, with D unclear. The CDR3 consists of 15 residues. Germline lookup yields CDR1 MNHEY and CDR2 SMNVEV (reference sequence). V lost 7 bases to trimming and J lost 5 bases, with 20 bases between them.

The chain joins TRBV29-1 to TRBJ1-2, with D possibly matching TRBD1 (5 bases). The germline V and J ends were trimmed by 2 bases and 8 bases, with 9 bases remaining between them. CDR3 size: 11 residues. Germline-derived CDR1 and CDR2 are SQVTM and ANQGSEA. CDR3 region: CSVESGDGYTF. The CDR3 DNA follows: TGCAGCGTTGAATCTGGGGACGGCTACACCTTC.

The V and J genes are TRBV28 and TRBJ1-5; the match to TRBD1 covers 9 bases. The CDR3 loop spans 14 amino acids. V lost 2 bases and J lost 6; bases outside the gene matches: 2. Per germline, CDR1 MDHEN and CDR2 SYDVKM. CDR3 region: CASSLRQGVQPQHF. The CDR3 DNA sequence: TGTGCCAGCAGTTTACGACAGGGGGTTCAGCCCCAGCATTTT.

The chain recombines TRBV27 with TRBJ1-2; 9 bases map to TRBD1. V lost 5 bases to trimming and J lost 3 bases; unmatched junction nucleotides: 7. CDR3 size: 15 residues. The germline V gene has CDR1 MNHEY and CDR2 SMNVEV (reference sequence). The CDR3 bases are TGTGCCAGCAGTCCCGGGACAGGGTTGGACTATGGCTACACCTTC. The encoded protein is CASSPGTGLDYGYTF.

The genes are TRBV27 and TRBJ2-3, with D possibly being TRBD1 (6 bases). V shed 1 base and J shed 4 bases, with 6 bases lying between them. The CDR3 is 13 residues long. Per germline, CDR1 MNHEY and CDR2 SMNVEV (reference sequence). The CDR3 nucleotides read TGTGCCAGCAGTTTATACAGGGCAGATACGCAGTATTTT. Translating it yields CASSLYRADTQYF.

The chain is built from TRBV25-1 and TRBJ2-1; 15 positions match TRBD2. Trimming removed 3 bases from V and 8 bases from J; junction bases left unmatched: 8. The CDR3 spans 17 residues. The germline CDR1 and CDR2 sequences are MGHDK and SYGVNS. The CDR3: CASSEWTSGGAGDEQFF. The DNA for the CDR3 is TGTGCCAGCAGTGAGTGGACTAGCGGGGGGGCCGGTGATGAGCAGTTCTTC.

Only a few counts were recorded for this clonotype. The chain combines TRBV12-3 or TRBV12-4 with TRBJ1-2; D gene uncertain. V dropped 3 bases and J dropped 1 base, with 0 bases sitting between them. There are 11 residues in the CDR3. The CDR3: CASSFNYGYTF. The CDR3 DNA follows: TGTGCCAGCAGTTTTAACTATGGCTACACCTTC.

V is TRBV12-5 and J is TRBJ2-7; D is ambiguous. Germline CDR1 reads LGHNT; CDR2 reads FRNRAP. There are 11 residues in the CDR3. V was shortened by 6 bases and J by 6 bases, with 9 bases between the two germline ends. Here the CDR3 DNA reads TGTGCTAGTGGCATCTTCGGCGAGCAGTACTTC. This codes for CASGIFGEQYF. Full variable domain (outside the CDR3, taken from reference TRBV12-5 and TRBJ2-7): DARVTQTPRHKVTEMGQEVTMRCQPILGHNTVFWYRQTMMQGLELLAYFRNRAPLDDSGMPKDRFSAEMPDATLATLKIQPSEPRDSAVYFCASGIFGEQYFGPGTRLTVT.

The chain is built from TRBV2 and TRBJ2-1; 11 positions match TRBD2. The CDR3 has 20 amino acids. Trimming at V came to 4 bases and at J to 14 bases, leaving 28 bases not matched to a gene. The germline CDR1 and CDR2 sequences are SNHLY and FYNNEI. The CDR3 here is CASSVLANFIPTSGEPGKFF. In nucleotides, the CDR3 is TGTGCCAGCAGTGTTCTCGCTAACTTTATACCGACTAGCGGGGAGCCCGGGAAGTTCTTC.